This TCR beta chain stems from a study of shared clonotypes between healthy human individuals. V lost 2 bases and J lost 4, with 6 bases in between. From germline, CDR1 is SGDLS and CDR2 YYNGEE. The CDR3 length is 13 residues. Sequenced by immunoSEQ multiplex PCR; TCRdb stores in-frame clones only, minus some. The sample lists roughly 1 million clones, under 80% occurring once. Sequencing was carried out using memory CD4+ T cells sorted from blood. Subset here: CD45RA-negative fraction. The receptor comes from a man between 18 and 29 years old in good health. The rearrangement uses TRBV9 and TRBJ2-2, with D uncertain. The CDR3 DNA sequence: TGTGCCAGCAGCGTGCGTACCACCGGGGAGCTGTTTTTT. It is translated as CASSVRTTGELFF.